This TCR beta chain is from a study of T cells in pancreatic ductal adenocarcinoma. Surgery without prior neoadjuvant therapy was the treatment of the selected pancreatic ductal adenocarcinoma patients. This clone came up a few times. Its antigen remains unidentified. The CDR3 is 13 residues long. Germline CDR1 reads SEHNR; CDR2 reads FQNEAQ (reference sequence). Trimming stripped 1 base from V and 10 bases from J, with 11 bases between. The protocol was immunoSEQ multiplex PCR, while the TCRdb copy is restricted to in-frame clones and leaves out a portion. In the table there are about 97,000 clones, nearly 95% of which are singletons. Study-wide points: This surgical cohort overrepresents the minority presenting with early-stage disease. Tumor-versus-blood clonality comparisons may be biased toward lower tumor diversity. No significant tumor-blood clonality difference; means were about 0.1 and 0.07. Blood had more productive templates and around 8-fold more unique clonotypes than tumor.

The TCR was taken from a human donor with pancreatic ductal adenocarcinoma. This chain connects TRBV7-9 to TRBJ2-1; no definite D call. The sample taken for sequencing was PBMCs. DNA of the CDR3: TGTGCCAGCAGCTTAGGAACCGCAGGCGAGCAGTTCTTC. It yields the protein CASSLGTAGEQFF.